This T cell receptor beta chain was recovered during a study of T cell responses to AZD1222 COVID-19 vaccine. Assay used: immunoSEQ multiplex PCR; TCRdb lists only in-frame clones, some missing. In the table there are about 160,000 clones, about 90% of which are singletons. The V and J ends lost 3 bases and 15 bases respectively, with 12 bases between them. The germline V gene has CDR1 SGDLS and CDR2 YYNGEE. This CDR3 is 11 amino acids long. This TCR derives from an adult in good health. The specimen comprised peripheral blood, sampled on day 0 of MenACWY control vaccination. V usage is TRBV9 and J usage is TRBJ1-4; D might be TRBD1 (5 bases). Here the CDR3 reads CASSGQGRMFF. The CDR3 DNA is TGTGCCAGCAGCGGGCAGGGTAGGATGTTTTTT.